The present T cell receptor (beta chain) was sequenced within a study of blood T cell repertoires in COVID-19. Repertoires were generated with immunoSEQ multiplex PCR, while TCRdb's copy carries only in-frame clones and drops some. The sample has roughly 250,000 clones; roughly 91% are singletons. The source is a woman in her thirties or forties who had recovered from COVID-19. The sequencing input was peripheral blood.

The CDR3 DNA reads as TGTGCCAGCAGCCCAATAGCGGGAGGAGGGGGCGGGGAGCTGTTTTTT. It specifies CASSPIAGGGGGELFF. This chain joins TRBV5-4 and TRBJ2-2, with 10 bases aligning to TRBD2. V was pared by 4 bases and J by 7 bases, with 10 bases of the junction left unmatched. The CDR3 contains 16 residues. From germline, CDR1 is SGHNT and CDR2 YYREEE (reference sequence).